Each of the 21 T cell receptor beta chains below was sequenced from the same sample in a study of cytomegalovirus exposure and HLA in healthy donors. 60 Vbeta and 13 Jbeta primers were used in PCR. Produced via immunoSEQ multiplex PCR; TCRdb's table is partial and in-frame only. The sample lists roughly 100,000 clones, 13% to 15% seen once, with roughly 0.89% in the top ten. Sequencing input: PBMCs. All receptors come from a female donor in good health and CMV-seronegative.

This chain joins TRBV4-2 and TRBJ2-7; possibly TRBD2 for D (6 bases). Germline V gene data show CDR1 as LGHNA and CDR2 as YNFKEQ. V lost 1 base and J lost 3, with 19 bases in between. CDR3 length equals 17 residues. The CDR3 DNA follows: TGTGCCAGCAGCCAAGTGATTGGGGGGACTTACAGCTACGAGCAGTACTTC. Amino acid sequence: CASSQVIGGTYSYEQYF.

This clone was found a few times. V and J are TRBV6-5 and TRBJ1-1; D is ambiguous. There are 15 residues in the CDR3. The V end lost 0 bases, the J end lost 1 base, and 9 bases lay between the germline ends. Germline CDR1 and CDR2: MNHEY and SVGAGI. The CDR3 loop reads CASSYSNRRNTEAFF. The CDR3 bases are TGTGCCAGCAGTTACTCGAATCGGAGGAACACTGAAGCTTTCTTT.

This chain joins TRBV18 and TRBJ1-1; the D is unclear. Trimming took 2 bases from V and 3 from J, leaving 10 bases between them. Germline V gene lookup returns CDR1 KGHSH and CDR2 LQKENI. The CDR3 sequence is 14 residues long. CDR3 amino acids: CASSPGPVDTEAFF. In DNA, the CDR3 is TGTGCCAGCTCACCAGGGCCAGTGGACACTGAAGCTTTCTTT.

The chain couples TRBV5-1 to TRBJ1-2; D may be TRBD1 (6 bases). CDR3 length equals 14 residues. The germline gives CDR1 SGHRS, CDR2 YFSETQ. The germline V and J ends were trimmed by 0 bases and 6 bases, with 12 bases remaining between them. The DNA for the CDR3 is TGCGCCAGCAGCTTGGAGGGGGTAAGCGATGGCTACACCTTC. Translation: CASSLEGVSDGYTF.

This clone turned up a few times. This chain uses TRBV14 with TRBJ1-4; the D gene is possibly TRBD1 (5 bases). The CDR3 contains 15 residues. Trimming took 1 base from V and 3 from J, leaving 9 bases between them. In germline, CDR1 is SGHDN, CDR2 FVKESK. The DNA for the CDR3 is TGTGCCAGCAGCCAAGTTAGGGGCTCTAATGAAAAACTGTTTTTT. It is translated as CASSQVRGSNEKLFF. The full variable domain, with the rest looked up from reference TRBV14 and TRBJ1-4, is EAGVTQFPSHSVIEKGQTVTLRCDPISGHDNLYWYRRVMGKEIKFLLHFVKESKQDESGMPNNRFLAERTGGTYSTLKVQPAELEDSGVYFCASSQVRGSNEKLFFGSGTQLSVL.

This clone was counted a few times. This chain joins TRBV5-6 and TRBJ1-2, with D unclear. This CDR3 contains 13 residues. The V gene lost 0 bases and the J gene lost 3 bases, with 6 bases spanning the gap. Germline V lookup: CDR1 SGHDT, CDR2 YYEEEE. CDR3 bases: TGTGCCAGCAGCTTGGAGCTGGACTATGGCTACACCTTC. Its protein product is CASSLELDYGYTF.

This clone turned up a few times. This rearrangement joins TRBV4-1 to TRBJ1-1; D not certain. V lost 3 bases, J lost 2 bases, and 13 bases lay in between. The CDR3 contains 15 residues. CDR1 MGHRA and CDR2 YSYEKL come from the germline V gene. In nucleotides, the CDR3 is TGCGCCAGCAGCCAGATTGCCGGTTACAACACTGAAGCTTTCTTT. Protein: CASSQIAGYNTEAFF.

This clone appeared a few times. The J gene is TRBJ2-5, the V gene TRBV5-4, with TRBD2 matching over 9 bases. The J segment lost 4 bases and the V segment lost 4 bases, leaving 8 bases of the junction unmatched. CDR1 SGHNT and CDR2 YYREEE come from the germline V gene (reference sequence). The CDR3 sequence is 15 residues long. The CDR3 region is CASSPLAGGGETQYF. The CDR3 DNA is TGTGCCAGCAGCCCACTAGCGGGTGGCGGAGAGACCCAGTACTTC.

The chain recombines TRBV7-8 with TRBJ2-7; 7 bases line up with TRBD1. CDR1 SGHVS and CDR2 FQNEAQ come from the germline V gene. The CDR3 contains 14 residues. Trimming cost V 6 bases and J 0 bases; bases outside gene matches: 5. The CDR3 sequence is CASRERTGSYEQYF. DNA for the CDR3: TGTGCCAGCAGAGAGCGGACAGGCTCCTACGAGCAGTACTTC.

Only a few counts were recorded for this clone. The CDR3 here is CASGRRGNEQFF. CDR3 bases: TGTGCTAGTGGCCGAAGGGGAAATGAGCAGTTCTTC. The gene calls are TRBV12-5 and TRBJ2-1; D is perhaps TRBD1 (5 bases). The CDR3 has 12 amino acids. Trimming removed 6 bases from V and 7 bases from J, with 10 bases in between. Germline CDR1 reads LGHNT; CDR2 reads FRNRAP.

This clone has just a few counts. V and J are TRBV7-8 and TRBJ1-5, with 8 bases identical to TRBD1. Per germline, CDR1 SGHVS and CDR2 FQNEAQ. This CDR3 region has 17 residues. Trimming took 5 bases from V and 0 from J; bases not matched to a gene: 9. The CDR3 region is CASSTSGGPGSNQPQHF. CDR3 in DNA: TGTGCCAGCAGCACGTCAGGGGGCCCGGGTAGCAATCAGCCCCAGCATTTT. Supplemented by reference TRBV7-8 and TRBJ1-5, the full variable domain reads GAGVSQSPRYKVAKRGQDVALRCDPISGHVSLFWYQQALGQGPEFLTYFQNEAQLDKSGLPSDRFFAERPEGSVSTLKIQRTQQEDSAVYLCASSTSGGPGSNQPQHFGDGTRLSIL.

The chain couples TRBV27 to TRBJ2-5; possibly TRBD1 for D (6 bases). Trimming took 0 bases from V and 1 from J, leaving 12 bases between them. There are 16 residues in the CDR3. The germline gives CDR1 MNHEY, CDR2 SMNVEV (reference sequence). The CDR3 here is CASSLSLGALQETQYF. The CDR3 coding sequence is TGTGCCAGCAGTTTATCGTTGGGGGCCCTCCAAGAGACCCAGTACTTC.

The V gene is TRBV9, the J gene TRBJ1-4, with 10 bases identical to TRBD1. The ends lost 3 bases at V and 7 bases at J; junction bases unmatched: 9. Germline lookup yields CDR1 SGDLS and CDR2 YYNGEE. The CDR3 length is 16 residues. Here the CDR3 reads CASSAEGGDRGEKLFF. The CDR3, as DNA: TGTGCCAGCAGCGCCGAAGGGGGGGACAGGGGTGAAAAACTGTTTTTT.

This clone was observed a handful of times. The V call is TRBV27, the J call TRBJ2-1, with 8 nucleotides matching TRBD1. Germline V gives CDR1 MNHEY, CDR2 SMNVEV (reference sequence). V trimming: 1 base; J trimming: 7 bases; junction bases outside the gene matches: 12. CDR3 length equals 17 residues. The CDR3 reads CASSLFPPGQALNEQFF. For the CDR3, the DNA is TGTGCCAGCAGTTTATTCCCCCCGGGACAGGCTTTGAATGAGCAGTTCTTC.

The DNA for the CDR3 is TGCGCCAGCAGCCAAGTTGGCAGGGAGGAAACTGAAGCTTTCTTT. This sequence encodes CASSQVGREETEAFF. The chain couples TRBV4-1 to TRBJ1-1, with D perhaps TRBD1 (5 bases). CDR1 is MGHRA and CDR2 is YSYEKL in the germline V gene. The CDR3 has 15 amino acids. The V gene lost 1 base and the J gene lost 5 bases, with 14 bases spanning the gap.

This clone has a handful of counts. The chain uses TRBV6-5 and TRBJ1-4, with D possibly being TRBD1 (6 bases). Trimming shortened V by 2 bases and J by 10 bases, and 11 bases separated the two germline ends. Germline V gene data show CDR1 as MNHEY and CDR2 as SVGAGI. The CDR3 sequence is 13 residues long. The CDR3 loop reads CASSYRGGGKLFF. CDR3 sequence (DNA): TGTGCCAGCAGTTACAGGGGGGGCGGAAAACTGTTTTTT.

The chain has TRBV7-2 and TRBJ1-5; 11 bases match TRBD1. CDR1 SGHTA and CDR2 FQGNSA come from the germline V gene. The CDR3 extends over 14 amino acids. J was trimmed by 4 bases and V by 4 bases; bases with no gene match: 0. As DNA, the CDR3 is TGTGCCAGCAGCTGGGACAGGGGGAATCAGCCCCAGCATTTT. Amino acid sequence: CASSWDRGNQPQHF.

The sample holds a few counts of this clone. V usage is TRBV4-3 and J usage is TRBJ1-1; unclear D gene. The V end lost 2 bases, the J end lost 1 base, and 5 bases lay between the germline ends. Germline lookup yields CDR1 LGHNA and CDR2 YSLEER. The CDR3 covers 13 residues. CDR3 sequence reads: CASSQFWNTEAFF. DNA for the CDR3: TGCGCCAGCAGCCAATTCTGGAACACTGAAGCTTTCTTT.

The rearrangement joins TRBV2 to TRBJ2-5; 11 nucleotides align to TRBD2. The V and J ends lost 4 bases and 4 bases, in that order; junction bases with no gene match: 2. The CDR3 sequence is 14 residues long. CDR1 SNHLY and CDR2 FYNNEI come from the germline V gene. In DNA, the CDR3 is TGTGCCAGCAGTGGACTAGCGGGAACAGAGACCCAGTACTTC. Amino acid sequence: CASSGLAGTETQYF.

The rearrangement uses TRBV27 and TRBJ2-1; 7 bases match TRBD1. V shed 6 bases, J shed 9 bases, and the junction held 14 bases outside the gene matches. The germline V gene has CDR1 MNHEY and CDR2 SMNVEV (reference sequence). CDR3 length equals 15 residues. In DNA form, the CDR3 reads TGTGCCAGCAGACAAACCGGACAGGCGCTTAGTGAGCAGTTCTTC. It yields the protein CASRQTGQALSEQFF.

This clone was observed a handful of times. The chain combines TRBV5-1 with TRBJ2-7; maybe TRBD1 (6 bases). Germline loops: CDR1 SGHRS, CDR2 YFSETQ. Trimming stripped 5 bases from V and 2 bases from J, with 11 bases between. This CDR3 region has 13 residues. The CDR3: CASRSDSTYEQYF. As DNA, the CDR3 is TGCGCCAGCAGGTCGGACAGTACCTACGAGCAGTACTTC.